These 10 T cell receptor beta chains came from one sample sequenced in a study of shared clonotypes between healthy human individuals. The protocol was immunoSEQ multiplex PCR, while the TCRdb copy is restricted to in-frame clones and leaves out a portion. Of approximately 2,300,000 clones in the sample, 85% to 95% are singletons; the top ten hold 0.37%. The specimen sequenced was naive CD4+ T cells from PBMCs. This sample's subset: CD45RA+ positively selected. The receptor source for this set is a man between 18 and 29 years old in good health. Some clones in this sample may be carry-over from other donors' samples.

The rearrangement uses TRBV27 and TRBJ1-2, with unresolved D. V was trimmed by 0 bases and J by 4 bases, leaving 18 bases between them. Germline CDR1 and CDR2: MNHEY and SMNVEV (reference sequence). CDR3 length: 17 amino acids. The CDR3 DNA is TGTGCCAGCAGTTTATCCTTTGTTTCTGGGAAGGGCTATGGCTACACCTTC. As protein: CASSLSFVSGKGYGYTF.

The rearrangement joins TRBV9 to TRBJ2-2, with TRBD1 matching 7 bases. Germline CDR1 and CDR2: SGDLS and YYNGEE. V shed 4 bases and J 0 bases; nucleotides not matched to a gene: 12. CDR3 size: 18 residues. The CDR3 protein is CASSPKGRGTANTGELFF. The CDR3 coding sequence is TGTGCCAGCAGCCCAAAGGGTAGGGGGACAGCGAACACCGGGGAGCTGTTTTTT. Using reference TRBV9 and TRBJ2-2 for the parts outside the CDR3, the full variable domain is DSGVTQTPKHLITATGQRVTLRCSPRSGDLSVYWYQQSLDQGLQFLIQYYNGEERAKGNILERFSAQQFPDLHSELNLSSLELGDSALYFCASSPKGRGTANTGELFFGEGSRLTVL.

V gene TRBV6-4 combines with J gene TRBJ2-2; D perhaps matches TRBD2 (6 bases). From germline, CDR1 is MRHNA and CDR2 SNTAGT. There are 14 residues in the CDR3. V dropped 3 bases and J dropped 8 bases, with 13 bases sitting between them. The CDR3 region has the DNA TGTGCCAGCAGTGAACGGACTATTTCAGGGGAGCTGTTTTTT. Residues: CASSERTISGELFF.

The rearrangement joins TRBV5-1 to TRBJ2-6; D not resolved. V was pared by 4 bases and J by 2 bases, with 7 bases between. This CDR3 is built from 14 residues. In germline, CDR1 is SGHRS, CDR2 YFSETQ. The CDR3 DNA follows: TGCGCCAGCAGCGCGGACCCTGGGGCCAACGTCCTGACTTTC. It encodes CASSADPGANVLTF. Variable domain in full (rest from reference TRBV5-1 and TRBJ2-6): KAGVTQTPRYLIKTRGQQVTLSCSPISGHRSVSWYQQTPGQGLQFLFEYFSETQRNKGNFPGRFSGRQFSNSRSEMNVSTLELGDSALYLCASSADPGANVLTFGAGSRLTVL.

This clone has a single count. The chain joins TRBV10-2 to TRBJ1-5; 8 bases are a match to TRBD1. The V and J ends lost 6 bases and 1 base, in that order; junction bases with no gene match: 2. Looked up from germline, CDR1 is WSHSY and CDR2 is SAAADI. This CDR3 comprises 14 residues. In DNA form, the CDR3 reads TGCGCCAGCAGCAGGGACAGGAGCAATCAGCCCCAGCATTTT. It codes for CASSRDRSNQPQHF.

J is TRBJ2-4 and V is TRBV10-2, with D unclear. The CDR3 is made up of 13 amino acids. With 5 bases removed from V and 5 bases from J, the gap between germline ends came to 10 bases. Germline CDR1 and CDR2: WSHSY and SAAADI. The CDR3 coding sequence is TGCGCCAGCAGTCCCGGATTCGAAAACATTCAGTACTTC. Translation: CASSPGFENIQYF.

As regards this clone: One end of the junction varies from germline; a read error may be responsible. The chain employs TRBV5-1 and TRBJ2-2; no reliable D call. The CDR3 totals 11 residues. Germline lookup yields CDR1 SGHRS and CDR2 YFSETQ. CDR3 region: CASSLDSSPVF. The CDR3, as DNA: TGCGCCAGCAGCTTGGACTCTTCACCCGTTTTT.

This clone appeared once. The chain uses TRBV2 and TRBJ2-4; D is ambiguous. The V gene's germline CDR1 is SNHLY and CDR2 FYNNEI. This CDR3 has 14 residues. The V end was cut by 6 bases, the J end by 0 bases, with 9 bases between. For the CDR3, the DNA is TGTGCCAGCAGGGGGTCTTTAGCCAAAAACATTCAGTACTTC. Residues: CASRGSLAKNIQYF.

The chain employs TRBV27 and TRBJ2-7; 7 positions match TRBD1. CDR1 is MNHEY, CDR2 SMNVEV, per germline (reference sequence). The CDR3 contains 14 residues. J gave up 1 base and V 3 bases, and 3 bases lay outside the gene matches. The chain's CDR3 is CASSFRQGSYEQYF. CDR3 DNA sequence: TGTGCCAGCAGTTTTAGACAGGGATCCTACGAGCAGTACTTC.

This sequence joins TRBV2 and TRBJ2-7, with D uncertain. V gave up 3 bases and J gave up 8 bases, with 17 bases separating them. The CDR3 is made up of 14 amino acids. Germline assignment: CDR1 SNHLY and CDR2 FYNNEI. This CDR3 reads CASSEQTGQTKQYF. CDR3 DNA: TGTGCCAGCAGTGAGCAGACCGGTCAAACGAAGCAGTACTTC.